This is a list of T cell receptor beta chains from one sample in a study of tumor-infiltrating lymphocytes in localized non-small cell lung cancer. TCRdb's copy holds only in-frame clones and misses some; the assay was immunoSEQ multiplex PCR. The sample carries 4,500 to 7,000 clones, 65% to 85% recorded once. The material sequenced was lung tumor tissue. These receptors originate from a human donor with non-small cell lung cancer. Each CDR3 is given with its conserved first and last residue. Each record gives: J gene, V gene, CDR3 length, clone size, D gene, CDR3 protein, CDR3 DNA. A D gene is named only where the DNA matches it firmly. Where a row states a size, it is once, few, many or the class of an expanded clone; other rows omit it.

TRBJ1-6 | TRBV30 | 13 | - | TRBD1 | CARQGQINSPLHF | TGTGCCCGCCAGGGACAGATTAATTCACCCCTCCACTTT
TRBJ1-4 | TRBV18 | 11 | - | - | CASSPAEKLFF | TGTGCCAGCTCACCGGCGGAAAAACTGTTTTTT
TRBJ1-5 | TRBV28 | 12 | few | - | CASTAPRGPQHF | TGTGCCAGCACCGCCCCGAGAGGGCCCCAGCATTTT
TRBJ1-5 | TRBV19 | 16 | - | - | CASSIGDRLNNQPQHF | TGTGCCAGTAGTATTGGGGATAGGTTAAACAATCAGCCCCAGCATTTT
TRBJ2-4 | TRBV2 | 16 | - | - | CASSDPRVGRGNIQYF | TGTGCCAGCAGTGACCCCAGGGTCGGTAGGGGAAACATTCAGTACTTC
TRBJ2-1 | TRBV5-4 | 14 | few | - | CASSFGFSYNEQFF | TGTGCCAGCAGCTTTGGCTTCTCCTACAATGAGCAGTTCTTC
TRBJ2-7 | TRBV5-1 | 15 | - | - | CASSLTGLRSYEQYF | TGCGCCAGCAGCTTGACAGGACTTCGCTCCTACGAGCAGTACTTC
TRBJ1-2 | TRBV5-5 | 15 | - | TRBD1 | CASSSRQGSNYGYTF | TGTGCCAGCAGCTCAAGACAGGGCTCTAACTATGGCTACACCTTC
TRBJ2-1 | TRBV7-7 | 13 | - | - | CASSLSGHNEQFF | TGTGCTAGCAGCTTGAGTGGGCACAATGAGCAGTTCTTC
TRBJ1-4 | TRBV29-1 | 12 | - | TRBD1 | CSVAGGNEKLFF | TGCAGCGTCGCAGGGGGTAATGAAAAACTGTTTTTT
TRBJ2-7 | TRBV14 | 15 | - | - | CASSQDLGSSYEQYF | TGTGCCAGCAGCCAAGATTTGGGCAGTTCCTACGAGCAGTACTTC
TRBJ2-7 | TRBV25-1 | 13 | - | TRBD2 | CASSRLAGEEQYF | TGTGCCAGCAGTCGACTAGCGGGAGAAGAGCAGTACTTC
TRBJ1-1 | TRBV2 | 15 | - | TRBD1 | CASLQTQGGNTEAFF | TGTGCCAGCCTACAAACACAGGGGGGGAACACTGAAGCTTTCTTT
TRBJ1-1 | TRBV18 | 13 | - | - | CASSLLGDTEAFF | TGTGCCAGCTCTCTATTGGGGGACACTGAAGCTTTCTTT
TRBJ1-5 | TRBV6-1 | 16 | few | TRBD1 | CASSERRTGPNQPQHF | TGTGCCAGCAGTGAAAGAAGGACAGGGCCAAATCAGCCCCAGCATTTT
TRBJ2-7 | TRBV9 | 15 | - | TRBD2 | CASSPRDYGIYEQYF | TGTGCCAGCAGCCCACGGGACTACGGAATCTACGAGCAGTACTTC
TRBJ1-5 | TRBV30 | 13 | - | - | CAWSPATNQPQHF | TGTGCCTGGAGCCCAGCAACCAATCAGCCCCAGCATTTT
TRBJ2-1 | TRBV10-2 | 15 | - | TRBD2 | CASSPGLAGVGEQFF | TGCGCCAGCAGTCCCGGACTAGCGGGAGTGGGTGAGCAGTTCTTC
TRBJ2-5 | TRBV7-9 | 12 | - | - | CASSLARTTLNF | TGTGCCAGCAGCTTAGCGCGGACTACTCTGAACTTC
TRBJ1-2 | TRBV18 | 14 | - | - | CASSLGAANYGYTF | TGTGCCAGCTCACTTGGGGCCGCTAACTATGGCTACACCTTC
TRBJ1-1 | TRBV19 | 16 | - | - | CASKAIEWGSATEAFF | TGTGCCAGTAAGGCCATCGAGTGGGGTTCGGCCACTGAAGCTTTCTTT